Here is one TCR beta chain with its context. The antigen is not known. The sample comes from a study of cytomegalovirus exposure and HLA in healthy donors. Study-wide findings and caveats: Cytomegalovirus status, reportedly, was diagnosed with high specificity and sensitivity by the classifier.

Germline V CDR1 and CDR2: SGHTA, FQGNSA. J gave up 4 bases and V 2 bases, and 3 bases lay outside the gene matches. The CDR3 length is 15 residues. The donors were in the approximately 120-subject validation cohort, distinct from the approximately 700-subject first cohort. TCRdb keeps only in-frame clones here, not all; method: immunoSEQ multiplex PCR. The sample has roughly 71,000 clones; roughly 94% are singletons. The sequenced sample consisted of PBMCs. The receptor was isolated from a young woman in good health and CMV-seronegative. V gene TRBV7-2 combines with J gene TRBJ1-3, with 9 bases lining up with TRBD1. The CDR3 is CASSLRGTGGNTIYF. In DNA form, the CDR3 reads TGTGCCAGCAGCTTAAGAGGGACAGGGGGAAACACCATATATTTT.